Listed here is a single TCR beta chain. This record comes from a study of blood T cell repertoires in COVID-19. Across the study: Acute and convalescent COVID-19 samples came from the United States, Italy and Spain. In each case, the material was cDNA or gDNA derived from T cells, B-cell-depleted T cells, or PBMCs.

Original analysis: Amplification of reference gene primers was used by the study to estimate nucleated cell counts. Produced via immunoSEQ multiplex PCR; TCRdb's table is partial and in-frame only. V, J and clone size were drawn from that table, and D and trimming were deduced from the DNA. The table records some 66,000 clones, around 84% of them present only once. The CDR3 is 16 residues long. Germline values: CDR1 SEHNR, CDR2 FQNEAQ (reference sequence). V was trimmed by 5 bases and J by 3 bases, leaving 17 bases between them. The J gene is TRBJ2-1, the V gene TRBV7-9; possibly TRBD1 for D (6 bases). Sequenced material: peripheral blood. The sequence was obtained from a man aged 45-65 years with active COVID-19. The CDR3 here is CASSPVFGQRYNEQFF. CDR3 DNA sequence: TGTGCCAGCAGCCCGGTTTTTGGACAGCGCTACAATGAGCAGTTCTTC. Drawing the rest from reference TRBV7-9 and TRBJ2-1, the complete variable domain is DTGVSQNPRHKITKRGQNVTFRCDPISEHNRLYWYRQTLGQGPEFLTYFQNEAQLEKSRLLSDRFSAERPKGSFSTLEIQRTEQGDSAMYLCASSPVFGQRYNEQFFGPGTRLTVL.